This T cell receptor beta chain appears in the sequencing data of a study of blood T cell repertoires in COVID-19. The CDR3 loop spans 20 amino acids. The ends lost 2 bases at V and 4 bases at J; junction bases unmatched: 19. Germline values: CDR1 LGHNA, CDR2 YSLEER. The protocol was immunoSEQ multiplex PCR, while the TCRdb copy is restricted to in-frame clones and leaves out a portion. The data show 140,000 to 150,000 clones, around 89% seen once. The chain couples TRBV4-3 to TRBJ2-1, with TRBD2 identical over 8 bases. The sample consisted of peripheral blood. The receptor was derived from a man aged 55-75 years with active or convalescent COVID-19. In DNA, the CDR3 is TGCGCCAGCAGCCAACAGTCCGGGAGGGCCCTCCGGCGAAATTACAATGAGCAGTTCTTC. This codes for CASSQQSGRALRRNYNEQFF.